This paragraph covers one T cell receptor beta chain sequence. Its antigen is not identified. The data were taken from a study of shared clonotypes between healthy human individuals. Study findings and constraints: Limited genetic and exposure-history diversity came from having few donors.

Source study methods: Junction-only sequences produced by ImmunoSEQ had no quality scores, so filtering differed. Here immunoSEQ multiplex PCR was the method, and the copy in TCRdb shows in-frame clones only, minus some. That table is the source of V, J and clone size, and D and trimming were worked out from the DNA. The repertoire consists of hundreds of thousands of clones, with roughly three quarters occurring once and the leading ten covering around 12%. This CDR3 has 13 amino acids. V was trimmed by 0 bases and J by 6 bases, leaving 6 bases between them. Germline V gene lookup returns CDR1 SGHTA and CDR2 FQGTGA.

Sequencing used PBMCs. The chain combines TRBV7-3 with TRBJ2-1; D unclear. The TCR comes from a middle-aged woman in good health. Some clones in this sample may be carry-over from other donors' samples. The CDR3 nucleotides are TGTGCCAGCAGCTTAACCAATGGCAATGAGCAGTTCTTC. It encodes CASSLTNGNEQFF. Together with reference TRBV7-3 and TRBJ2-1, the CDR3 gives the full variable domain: GAGVSQTPSNKVTEKGKYVELRCDPISGHTALYWYRQSLGQGPEFLIYFQGTGAADDSGLPNDRFFAVRPEGSVSTLKIQRTERGDSAVYLCASSLTNGNEQFFGPGTRLTVL.